This is a list of T cell receptor beta chains from one sample in a study of shared clonotypes between healthy human individuals. Libraries were prepared by immunoSEQ multiplex PCR; TCRdb keeps only in-frame clonotypes and omits some of them. The data show 1,400,000 or so clones, with around 98.5% seen just once and 0.36% held by the top ten. The specimen sequenced was naive CD4+ T cells sorted from blood. These receptors originate from a man aged 25 to 40 in good health. The CDR3 runs from the conserved cysteine through the conserved F or W. The D gene is left open where the match is weak. Rows may omit the clone size; those that give it use once, few, many or a size class.

clone_size j_call d_call v_call cdr3_aa cdr3_nt
. TRBJ2-7 . TRBV11-2 CASSSLTGRLEQYF TGTGCCAGCAGCTCCCTTACCGGGCGACTCGAGCAGTACTTC
. TRBJ1-2 TRBD1 TRBV5-1 CASSLDTGGIGYTF TGCGCCAGCAGCTTGGATACAGGGGGGATCGGCTACACCTTC
. TRBJ2-7 TRBD2 TRBV6-4 CASSDSGGRPTYEQYF TGTGCCAGCAGTGACTCGGGCGGGAGGCCCACCTACGAGCAGTACTTC
. TRBJ1-1 . TRBV18 CASSTAGENTEAFF TGTGCCAGCTCGACAGCAGGGGAAAACACTGAAGCTTTCTTT
once TRBJ2-3 . TRBV7-8 CASSLVGVGVGTDTQYF TGTGCCAGCAGCTTAGTGGGTGTGGGGGTCGGCACAGATACGCAGTATTTT
once TRBJ1-2 . TRBV28 CAAGRGVAYGYTF TGTGCCGCGGGAAGGGGGGTTGCCTATGGCTACACCTTC
. TRBJ1-2 TRBD1 TRBV27 CASSPTDRVGGYTF TGTGCCAGCAGTCCTACTGACAGGGTGGGCGGCTACACCTTC
. TRBJ1-4 TRBD1 TRBV6-1 CASTRPGTGLEKLFF TGTGCCAGCACCCGACCCGGGACAGGGTTAGAAAAACTGTTTTTT
. TRBJ2-5 TRBD1 TRBV25-1 CASSDPDRYQETQYF TGTGCCAGCAGTGACCCGGACAGGTACCAAGAGACCCAGTACTTC
. TRBJ2-3 TRBD2 TRBV6-1 CASSALAGGPGTDTQYF TGTGCCAGCAGTGCTCTAGCGGGAGGGCCTGGCACAGATACGCAGTATTTT
. TRBJ2-1 TRBD2 TRBV11-2 CASRPLAGGSYNEQFF TGTGCCAGCAGACCTTTAGCGGGAGGCTCCTACAATGAGCAGTTCTTC
. TRBJ2-3 TRBD2 TRBV18 CASSVTSGRTDTQYF TGTGCCAGCTCAGTGACTAGCGGGAGAACAGATACGCAGTATTTT
. TRBJ2-1 . TRBV4-3 CASSQGTHNEQFF TGCGCCAGCAGCCAAGGGACACACAATGAGCAGTTCTTC
. TRBJ2-3 . TRBV4-1 CASSRPDKRTDTQYF TGCGCCAGCAGCCGACCGGACAAGCGCACAGATACGCAGTATTTT
. TRBJ1-4 . TRBV7-9 CASSPRRGNEKLFF TGTGCCAGCAGCCCGAGGAGGGGTAATGAAAAACTGTTTTTT
. TRBJ2-3 TRBD2 TRBV18 CASSPLGGGSHTDTQYF TGTGCCAGCTCACCTCTCGGCGGGGGGTCGCACACAGATACGCAGTATTTT
once TRBJ2-7 . TRBV5-1 CASSSRLSSYEQYF TGCGCCAGCAGCTCGAGATTAAGCTCCTACGAGCAGTACTTC
. TRBJ2-1 TRBD1 TRBV28 CASSAGTVEQFF TGTGCCAGCAGTGCCGGGACAGTCGAGCAGTTCTTC
. TRBJ2-1 . TRBV28 CASSPRRGAATYNEQFF TGTGCCAGCAGCCCTCGGCGGGGAGCGGCTACCTACAATGAGCAGTTCTTC
once TRBJ1-4 . TRBV15 CATSRVDEKLFF TGTGCCACCAGCAGAGTGGATGAAAAACTGTTTTTT